This is a list of T cell receptor beta chains from one sample in a study of T cell changes during pregnancy in multiple sclerosis. Repertoires were generated with immunoSEQ multiplex PCR, while TCRdb's copy carries only in-frame clones and drops some. The repertoire holds under 130,000 clones, with almost 95% as singletons. The material was peripheral blood, obtained after pregnancy. Every receptor here comes from a female donor with multiple sclerosis, enrolled in a pregnancy study. Each CDR3 is given with its conserved first and last residue. D genes are given only for firm matches. Expanded clones are given a class, and other clones once, few, many or no size at all.

TRBJ2-3 . TRBD1 TRBV7-3 TGTGCCAGCAGCCGATATGGACAGGGCGCAAATACGCAGTATTTT CASSRYGQGANTQYF
TRBJ2-5 . TRBD2 TRBV28 TGTGCCAGCAGTTATTGGACTAGCATCGGGGAGACCCAGTACTTC CASSYWTSIGETQYF
TRBJ1-1 . . TRBV5-4 TGTGCCAGCAGCTTGGTAGGGATGACGACGCGAATCAGGGCTGAAGCTTTCTTT CASSLVGMTTRIRAEAFF
TRBJ2-2 . TRBD1 TRBV5-5 TGTGCCAGCAGCTCGACGACAGGGAGCACCGGGGAGCTGTTTTTT CASSSTTGSTGELFF
TRBJ2-5 . TRBD2 TRBV5-1 TGCGCCAGCCGATCCTTGGCGGGAGTCCAAGAGACCCAGTACTTC CASRSLAGVQETQYF
TRBJ2-3 once TRBD2 TRBV7-6 TGTGCCAGCAGCTTACTGGCGGGGGGGTCAGATACGCAGTATTTT CASSLLAGGSDTQYF
TRBJ2-5 . TRBD1 TRBV5-1 TGCGCCAGCAAGCCTGACAGGGGGAATGTCCAAGAGACCCAGTACTTC CASKPDRGNVQETQYF
TRBJ1-6 . . TRBV7-9 TGTGCCAGCACTTCTGAGGGAAGCTCCTATAATTCACCCCTCCACTTT CASTSEGSSYNSPLHF
TRBJ2-1 . TRBD1 TRBV29-1 TGCAGCTTTTGGACAGGGATCAACAATGAGCAGTTCTTC CSFWTGINNEQFF
TRBJ2-1 . TRBD2 TRBV30 TGTGCCTGGAGTGTACGCTCCCGGCGGGAGGGCCTCTTC CAWSVRSRREGLF
TRBJ2-2 . TRBD1 TRBV6-6 TGTGCCAGCAGTCCGCGGGACAGGGGGACCGGGGAGCTGTTTTTT CASSPRDRGTGELFF
TRBJ2-1 . . TRBV6-5 TGTGCCAGCAGTCCGCCGGGGAAATCCTACAATGAGCAGTTCTTC CASSPPGKSYNEQFF
TRBJ2-7 . TRBD2 TRBV27 TGTGCCAGCAGTCGTTCACTAGCGGGGTCCTACGAGCAGTACTTC CASSRSLAGSYEQYF
TRBJ2-5 . TRBD1 TRBV4-1 TGCGCCAGCAGCCAACGACTCGACAGGGGGCGGTACCAAGAGACCCAGTACTTC CASSQRLDRGRYQETQYF
TRBJ2-1 . . TRBV18 TGTGCCAGCCTTCCTGCCGCGGGGAGCTCCTACAATGAGCAGTTCTTC CASLPAAGSSYNEQFF
TRBJ2-7 . . TRBV27 TGTGCCAGCAGTCCTACGACAGGTACCTACGAGCAGTACTTC CASSPTTGTYEQYF
TRBJ2-7 . . TRBV6-5 TGTGCCAGCAGAGGGCGGGGGGACAGCTCCTACGAGCAGTACTTC CASRGRGDSSYEQYF
TRBJ2-3 . TRBD2 TRBV5-1 TGCGCCAGCATGCTAGCGGGAGGGCCCACAGATACGCAGTATTTT CASMLAGGPTDTQYF
TRBJ2-7 . TRBD2 TRBV5-1 TGCGCCAGCAGCTGGGGGGCGACTAGCGTCTCCTACGAGCAGTACTTC CASSWGATSVSYEQYF
TRBJ2-7 . TRBD2 TRBV30 TGTGCCTGGATGCCCGCTAGCGGGAGCCCATACGAGCAGTACTTC CAWMPASGSPYEQYF
TRBJ2-1 . . TRBV9 TGTGCCAGCAGCGTAGGGGGAGGGACAGAGCAGTTCTTC CASSVGGGTEQFF
TRBJ2-5 . TRBD2 TRBV7-8 TGTGCCAGCAGCCTGGGGATACTAGCGGGGGGCATAGAGACCCAGTACTTC CASSLGILAGGIETQYF
TRBJ1-1 . . TRBV11-2 TGTGCCAGCAGCTCAAATCCTAATCAGGGGAACGAAGCTTTCTTT CASSSNPNQGNEAFF
TRBJ2-1 . TRBD2 TRBV7-2 TGTGCCAGCAGCTCTAATCTAGCGGACCAGTTCTTC CASSSNLADQFF
TRBJ2-5 . TRBD2 TRBV2 TGTGCCAGCAGGGAGGCTAGCGGGGGGGCCTGGGTAGAGACCCAGTACTTC CASREASGGAWVETQYF
TRBJ2-7 . TRBD2 TRBV6-1 TGTGCCAGCCTGGGAGGGGCAGGTTACGAGCAGTACTTC CASLGGAGYEQYF
TRBJ1-5 . TRBD1 TRBV2 TGTGCCAGCCTCCGGGACAGGGGGCGTGACAATCAGCCCCAGCATTTT CASLRDRGRDNQPQHF
TRBJ1-5 once . TRBV30 TGTGCCTGGAGTGTACAGTCGAAAAGTCAGCCCCAGCATTTT CAWSVQSKSQPQHF
TRBJ1-5 . TRBD1 TRBV2 TGTGCCAGCAGTGACGGACAGGGGAATCAGCCCCAGCATTTT CASSDGQGNQPQHF
TRBJ1-1 . . TRBV5-1 TGCGCCAGCAGTAGGACACTTATGAACACTGAAGCTTTCTTT CASSRTLMNTEAFF
TRBJ2-7 . . TRBV18 TGTGCCAGCTCATATACAGGGCCCTCCAACGAGCAGTACTTC CASSYTGPSNEQYF
TRBJ2-7 once TRBD2 TRBV28 TGTGCCAGCAGCATCCCCCCGACTAGCGCGATATCCTACGAGCAGTACTTC CASSIPPTSAISYEQYF
TRBJ1-1 . . TRBV7-9 TGTGCCAGCAGCTACAGCGGGGTGATTGGGCGAAGGACTGAAGCTTTCTTT CASSYSGVIGRRTEAFF